A few counts support the clone carrying this T cell receptor beta chain. This entry is derived from a study of shared clonotypes between healthy human individuals. Data came from immunoSEQ multiplex PCR; TCRdb stores just in-frame clones and leaves some out. The table shows about 490,000 clones, with around 73% occurring only once. Germline V gives CDR1 MDHEN, CDR2 SYDVKM. This CDR3 region has 13 residues. Losses at the gene ends were 4 bases for V and 9 bases for J; bases not matched to a gene: 6. The genes are TRBV28 and TRBJ1-2, with 9 bases lining up with TRBD1. This clonotype was sampled from a woman aged 40 to 50 in good health. Some clones in this sample may be carry-over from other donors' samples. Input material: PBMCs. The CDR3 region is CASSSGQGLSYTF. The CDR3 DNA reads as TGTGCCAGCAGTTCTGGACAGGGGTTAAGCTACACCTTC.